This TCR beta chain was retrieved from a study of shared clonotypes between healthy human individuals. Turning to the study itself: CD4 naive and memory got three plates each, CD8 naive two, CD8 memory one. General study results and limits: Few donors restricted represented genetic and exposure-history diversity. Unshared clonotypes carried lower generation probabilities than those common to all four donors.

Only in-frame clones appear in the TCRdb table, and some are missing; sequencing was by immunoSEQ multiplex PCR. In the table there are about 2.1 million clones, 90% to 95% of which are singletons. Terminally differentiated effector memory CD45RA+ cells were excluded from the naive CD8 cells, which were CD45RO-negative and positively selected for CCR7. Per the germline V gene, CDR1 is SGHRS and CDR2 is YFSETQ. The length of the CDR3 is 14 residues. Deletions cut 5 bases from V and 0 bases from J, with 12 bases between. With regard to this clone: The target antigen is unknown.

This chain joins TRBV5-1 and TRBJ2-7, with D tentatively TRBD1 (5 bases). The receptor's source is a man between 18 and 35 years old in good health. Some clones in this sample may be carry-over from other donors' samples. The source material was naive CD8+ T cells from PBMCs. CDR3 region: CASSSSRDSYEQYF. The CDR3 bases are TGCGCCAGCAGTTCTTCCAGGGACTCCTACGAGCAGTACTTC.